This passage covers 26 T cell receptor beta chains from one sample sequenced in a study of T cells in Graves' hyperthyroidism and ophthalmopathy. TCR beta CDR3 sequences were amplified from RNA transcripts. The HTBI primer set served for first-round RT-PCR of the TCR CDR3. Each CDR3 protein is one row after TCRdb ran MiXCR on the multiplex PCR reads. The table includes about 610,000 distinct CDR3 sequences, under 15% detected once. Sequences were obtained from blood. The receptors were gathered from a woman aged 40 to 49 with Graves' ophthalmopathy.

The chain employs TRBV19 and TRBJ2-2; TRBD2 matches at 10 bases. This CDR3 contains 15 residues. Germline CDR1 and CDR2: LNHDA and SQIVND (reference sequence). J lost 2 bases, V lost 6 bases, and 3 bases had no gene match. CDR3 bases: TGTGCCAGTAGGTCTAGCGGGAGAAACACCGGGGAGCTGTTTTTT. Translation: CASRSSGRNTGELFF.

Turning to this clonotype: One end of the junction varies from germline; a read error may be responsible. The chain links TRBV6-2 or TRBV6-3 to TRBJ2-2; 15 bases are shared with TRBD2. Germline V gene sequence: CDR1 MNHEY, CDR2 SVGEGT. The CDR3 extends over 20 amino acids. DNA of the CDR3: TGTGCCAGCACTCCTCTAGGACTAGCGGGAGGGCCCCCGAACACCGGGGAGCCGTTTTTT. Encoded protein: CASTPLGLAGGPPNTGEPFF.

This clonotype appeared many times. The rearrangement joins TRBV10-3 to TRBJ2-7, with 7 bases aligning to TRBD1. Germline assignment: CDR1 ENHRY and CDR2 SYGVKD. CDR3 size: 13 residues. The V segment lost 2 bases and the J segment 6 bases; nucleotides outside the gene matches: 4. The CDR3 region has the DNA TGTGCCATCAGTGAGGACGGGACAGCCGAGCAGTACTTC. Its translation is CAISEDGTAEQYF.

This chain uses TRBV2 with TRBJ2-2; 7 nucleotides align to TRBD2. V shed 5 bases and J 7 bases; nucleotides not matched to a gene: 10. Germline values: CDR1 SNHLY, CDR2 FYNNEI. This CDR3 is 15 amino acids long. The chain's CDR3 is CASSIVHVAGGELFF. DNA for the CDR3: TGTGCCAGCAGTATCGTTCACGTAGCGGGCGGGGAGCTGTTTTTT.

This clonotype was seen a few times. The CDR3 is CASSWDRTLGNTIYF. CDR3 DNA sequence: TGTGCCAGCAGTTGGGACAGGACCCTAGGAAACACCATATATTTT. The chain recombines TRBV28 with TRBJ1-3; 8 bases align to TRBD1. With V trimmed by 4 bases and J by 4 bases, 6 bases remained unmatched. The CDR3 has 15 residues. The germline V gene encodes CDR1 MDHEN and CDR2 SYDVKM. Complete variable domain (other parts from reference TRBV28 and TRBJ1-3): DVKVTQSSRYLVKRTGEKVFLECVQDMDHENMFWYRQDPGLGLRLIYFSYDVKMKEKGDIPEGYSVSREKKERFSLILESASTNQTSMYLCASSWDRTLGNTIYFGEGSWLTVV.

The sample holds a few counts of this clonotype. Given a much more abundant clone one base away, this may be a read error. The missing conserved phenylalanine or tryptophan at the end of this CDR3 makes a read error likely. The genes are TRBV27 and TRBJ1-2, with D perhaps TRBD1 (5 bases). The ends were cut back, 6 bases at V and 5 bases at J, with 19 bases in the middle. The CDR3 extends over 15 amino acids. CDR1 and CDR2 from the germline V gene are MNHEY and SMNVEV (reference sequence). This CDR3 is CASSHWGGSWYGYTL. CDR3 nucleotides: TGTGCCAGCAGCCATTGGGGGGGATCGTGGTATGGCTACACCCTC.

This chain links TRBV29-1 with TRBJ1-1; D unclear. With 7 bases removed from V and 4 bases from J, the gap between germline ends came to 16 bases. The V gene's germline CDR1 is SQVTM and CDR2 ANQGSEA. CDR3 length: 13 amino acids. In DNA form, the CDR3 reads TGCAGCGGAACGAGGGAGGTCCCCACTGAAGCTTTCTTT. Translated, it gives CSGTREVPTEAFF.

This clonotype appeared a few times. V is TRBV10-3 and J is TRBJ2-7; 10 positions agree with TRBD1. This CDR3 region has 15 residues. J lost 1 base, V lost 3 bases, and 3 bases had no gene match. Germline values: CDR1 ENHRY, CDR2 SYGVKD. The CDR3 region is CAISDWTGGSYEQYF. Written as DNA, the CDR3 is TGTGCCATCAGTGATTGGACAGGGGGATCCTACGAGCAGTACTTC.

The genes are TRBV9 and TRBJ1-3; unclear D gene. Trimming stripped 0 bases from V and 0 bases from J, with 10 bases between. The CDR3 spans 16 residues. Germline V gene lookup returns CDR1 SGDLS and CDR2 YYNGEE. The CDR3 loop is CASSVDASSSGNTIYF. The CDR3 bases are TGTGCCAGCAGCGTAGATGCCTCATCCTCTGGAAACACCATATATTTT.

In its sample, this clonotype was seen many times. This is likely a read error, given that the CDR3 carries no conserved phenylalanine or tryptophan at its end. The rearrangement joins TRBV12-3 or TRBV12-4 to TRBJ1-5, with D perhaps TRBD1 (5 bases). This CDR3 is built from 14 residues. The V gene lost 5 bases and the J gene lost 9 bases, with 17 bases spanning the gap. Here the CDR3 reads CASSPPRSGAPQHL. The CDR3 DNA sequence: TGTGCCAGCAGTCCACCCCGATCCGGGGCGCCCCAGCATCTT.

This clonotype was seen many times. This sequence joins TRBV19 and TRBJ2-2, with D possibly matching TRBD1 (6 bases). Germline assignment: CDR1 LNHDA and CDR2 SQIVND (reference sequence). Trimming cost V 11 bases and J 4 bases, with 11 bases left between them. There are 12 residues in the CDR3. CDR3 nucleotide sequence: TGTGCCGGATTAGGGGGCACCGGGGAGCTGTTTTTT. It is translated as CAGLGGTGELFF.

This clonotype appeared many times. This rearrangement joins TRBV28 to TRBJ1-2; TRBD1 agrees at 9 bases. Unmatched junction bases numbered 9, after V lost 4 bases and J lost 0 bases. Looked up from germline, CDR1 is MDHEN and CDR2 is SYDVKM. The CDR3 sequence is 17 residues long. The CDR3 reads CASSSWTGAEANYGYTF. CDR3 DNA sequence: TGTGCCAGCAGTTCATGGACAGGGGCGGAAGCTAACTATGGCTACACCTTC.

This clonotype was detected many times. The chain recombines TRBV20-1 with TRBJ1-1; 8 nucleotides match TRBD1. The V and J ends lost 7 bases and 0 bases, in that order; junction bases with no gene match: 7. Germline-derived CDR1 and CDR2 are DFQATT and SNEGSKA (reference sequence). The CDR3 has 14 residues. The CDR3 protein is CSVRTGNMNTEAFF. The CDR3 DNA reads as TGCAGTGTCCGGACAGGGAACATGAACACTGAAGCTTTCTTT.

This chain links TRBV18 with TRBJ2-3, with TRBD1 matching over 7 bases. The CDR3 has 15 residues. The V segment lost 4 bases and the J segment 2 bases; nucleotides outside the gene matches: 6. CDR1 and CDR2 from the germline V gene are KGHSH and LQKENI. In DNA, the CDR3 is TGTGCCAGCTCACAGACAGGGTCCCACACAGATACGCAGTATTTT. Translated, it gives CASSQTGSHTDTQYF.

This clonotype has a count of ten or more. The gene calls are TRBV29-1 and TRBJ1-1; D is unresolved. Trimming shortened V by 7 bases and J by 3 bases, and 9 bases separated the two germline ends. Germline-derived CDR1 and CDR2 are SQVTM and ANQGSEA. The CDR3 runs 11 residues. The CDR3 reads CSGTDYTEAFF. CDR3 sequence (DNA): TGCAGCGGGACCGATTACACTGAAGCTTTCTTT.

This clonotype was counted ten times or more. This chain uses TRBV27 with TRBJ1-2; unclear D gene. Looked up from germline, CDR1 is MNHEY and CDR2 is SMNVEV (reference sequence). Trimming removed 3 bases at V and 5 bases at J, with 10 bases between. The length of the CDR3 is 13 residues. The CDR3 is CASSLGSSYGYTF. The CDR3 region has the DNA TGTGCCAGCAGTTTGGGCAGTTCATATGGCTACACCTTC.

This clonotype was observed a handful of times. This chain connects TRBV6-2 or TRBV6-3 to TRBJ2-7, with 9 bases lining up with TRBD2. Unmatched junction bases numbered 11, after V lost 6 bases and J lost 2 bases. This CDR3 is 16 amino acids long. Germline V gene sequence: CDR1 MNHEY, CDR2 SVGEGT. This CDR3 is CASSPIAGDITYEQYF. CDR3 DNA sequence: TGTGCCAGCAGCCCTATAGCGGGAGATATCACCTACGAGCAGTACTTC.

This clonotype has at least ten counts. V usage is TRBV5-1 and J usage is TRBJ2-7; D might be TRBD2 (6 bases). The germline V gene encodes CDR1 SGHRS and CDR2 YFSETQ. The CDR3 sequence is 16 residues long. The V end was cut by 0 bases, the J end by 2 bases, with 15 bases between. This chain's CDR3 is CASSLVVGSATYEQYF. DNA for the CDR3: TGCGCCAGCAGCTTGGTGGTCGGGAGCGCTACCTACGAGCAGTACTTC.

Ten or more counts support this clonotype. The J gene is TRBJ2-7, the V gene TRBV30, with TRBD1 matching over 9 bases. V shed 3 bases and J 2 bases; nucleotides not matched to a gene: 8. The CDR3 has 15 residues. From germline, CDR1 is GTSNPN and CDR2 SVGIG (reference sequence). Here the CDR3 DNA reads TGTGCCTGGAGCGAAGGACAGGGGCAGGCCTACGAGCAGTACTTC. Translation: CAWSEGQGQAYEQYF.

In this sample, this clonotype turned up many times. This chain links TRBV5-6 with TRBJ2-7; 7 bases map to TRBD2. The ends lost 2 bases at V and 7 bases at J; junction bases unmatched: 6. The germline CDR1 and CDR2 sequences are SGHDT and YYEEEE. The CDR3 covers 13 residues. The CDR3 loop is CASSFRSGGEQYF. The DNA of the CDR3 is TGTGCCAGCAGCTTTCGGTCGGGGGGAGAGCAGTACTTC. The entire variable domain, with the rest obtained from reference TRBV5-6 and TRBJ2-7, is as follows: DAGVTQSPTHLIKTRGQQVTLRCSPKSGHDTVSWYQQALGQGPQFIFQYYEEEERQRGNFPDRFSGHQFPNYSSELNVNALLLGDSALYLCASSFRSGGEQYFGPGTRLTVT.

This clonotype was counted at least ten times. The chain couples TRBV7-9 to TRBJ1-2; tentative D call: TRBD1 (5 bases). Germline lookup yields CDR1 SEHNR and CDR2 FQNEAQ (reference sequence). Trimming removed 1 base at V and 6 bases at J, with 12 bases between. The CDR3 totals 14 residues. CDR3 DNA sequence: TGTGCCAGCAGCTTAGATTCAAGGGGAGATGGCTACACCTTC. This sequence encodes CASSLDSRGDGYTF.

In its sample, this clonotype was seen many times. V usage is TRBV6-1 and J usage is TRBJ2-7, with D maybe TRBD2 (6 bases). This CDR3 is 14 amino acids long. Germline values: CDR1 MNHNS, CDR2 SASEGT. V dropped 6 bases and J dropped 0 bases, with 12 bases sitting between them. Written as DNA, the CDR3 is TGTGCCAGCAGGGGGACTTGGGGCTCCTACGAGCAGTACTTC. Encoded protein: CASRGTWGSYEQYF.

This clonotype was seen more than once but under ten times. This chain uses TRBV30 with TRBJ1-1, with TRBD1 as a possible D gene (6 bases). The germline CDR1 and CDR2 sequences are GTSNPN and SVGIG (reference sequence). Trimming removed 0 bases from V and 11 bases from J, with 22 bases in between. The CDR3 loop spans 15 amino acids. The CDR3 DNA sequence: TGTGCCTGGAGTGTCCTCAAAAGTCCAGGGGTTGATGCTTTCTTT. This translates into CAWSVLKSPGVDAFF.

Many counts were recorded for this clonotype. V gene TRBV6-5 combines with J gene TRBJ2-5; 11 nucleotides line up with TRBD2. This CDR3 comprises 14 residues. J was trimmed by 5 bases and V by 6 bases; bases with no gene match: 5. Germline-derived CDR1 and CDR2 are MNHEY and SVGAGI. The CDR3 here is CASRGLAEGETQYF. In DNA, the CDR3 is TGTGCCAGCAGGGGACTAGCGGAAGGGGAGACCCAGTACTTC.

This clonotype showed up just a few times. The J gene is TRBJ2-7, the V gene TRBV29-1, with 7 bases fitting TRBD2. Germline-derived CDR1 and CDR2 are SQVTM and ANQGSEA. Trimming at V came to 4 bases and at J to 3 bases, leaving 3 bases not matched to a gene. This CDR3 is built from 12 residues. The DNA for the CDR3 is TGCAGCGTTGCCAAGCGGGACTACGAGCAGTACTTC. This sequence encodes CSVAKRDYEQYF.

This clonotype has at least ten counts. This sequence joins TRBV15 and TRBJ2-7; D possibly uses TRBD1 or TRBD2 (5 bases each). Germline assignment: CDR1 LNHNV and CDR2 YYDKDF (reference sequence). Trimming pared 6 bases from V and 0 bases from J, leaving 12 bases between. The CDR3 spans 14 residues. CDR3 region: CATRDGTSSYEQYF. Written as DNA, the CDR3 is TGTGCCACCAGGGACGGGACGAGCTCCTACGAGCAGTACTTC.